This T cell receptor (beta chain) was retrieved from a study of T cell clones after liver transplantation. The data were produced by immunoSEQ multiplex PCR, yet TCRdb's version contains in-frame clones alone and is incomplete. The sample carries over 100,000 clones, approximately 85% recorded once. V was pared by 5 bases and J by 6 bases, with 16 bases between. The CDR3 totals 15 residues. Germline V lookup: CDR1 SGHTA, CDR2 FQGNSA. Thawed unstimulated PBMCs were FACS-sorted by CD3, CD4 and CD8 into two populations. The source material was CD4+ T cells from blood, sampled before liver transplant. This TCR was recovered from a human donor who received a liver transplant. The V and J genes are TRBV7-2 and TRBJ2-2, with D possibly matching TRBD1 (6 bases). CDR3 DNA sequence: TGTGCCAGCAGCCCCCGGGACAATAACGCCGGGGAGCTGTTTTTT. The encoded protein is CASSPRDNNAGELFF.